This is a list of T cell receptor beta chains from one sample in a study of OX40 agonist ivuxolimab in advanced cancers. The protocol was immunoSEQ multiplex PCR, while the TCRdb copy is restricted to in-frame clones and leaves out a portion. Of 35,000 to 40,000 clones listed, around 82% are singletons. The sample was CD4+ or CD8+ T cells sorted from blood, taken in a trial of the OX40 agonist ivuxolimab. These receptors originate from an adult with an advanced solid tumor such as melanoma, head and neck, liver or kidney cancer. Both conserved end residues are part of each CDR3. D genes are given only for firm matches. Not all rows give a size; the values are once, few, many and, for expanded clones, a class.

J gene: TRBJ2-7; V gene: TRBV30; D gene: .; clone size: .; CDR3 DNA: TGTGCCTGGAGTGGAGGGAGCAACGAGCAGTACTTC; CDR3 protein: CAWSGGSNEQYF
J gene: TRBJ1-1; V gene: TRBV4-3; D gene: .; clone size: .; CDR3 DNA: TGCGCCAGCAGCCAAGAAGAACGTATGAACACTGAAGCTTTCTTT; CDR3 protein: CASSQEERMNTEAFF
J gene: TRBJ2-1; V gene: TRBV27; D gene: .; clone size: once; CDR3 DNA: TGTGCCAGCAGCCGCAGGGTCTACAATGAGCAGTTCTTC; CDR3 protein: CASSRRVYNEQFF
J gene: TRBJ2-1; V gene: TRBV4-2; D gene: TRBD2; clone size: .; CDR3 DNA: TGTGCCAGCAGCCTGCGACTAGCGGGAGGGCCGTTAGTCAACAATGAGCAGTTCTTC; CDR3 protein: CASSLRLAGGPLVNNEQFF
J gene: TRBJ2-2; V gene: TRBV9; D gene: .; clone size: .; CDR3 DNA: TGTGCCAGCAGCGGACTGCTATCCGGGGAGCTGTTTTTT; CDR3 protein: CASSGLLSGELFF
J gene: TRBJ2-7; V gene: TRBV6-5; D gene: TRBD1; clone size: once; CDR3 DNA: TGTGCCAGCAGAACCGGGACAGGGGGCAACGAGCAGTACTTC; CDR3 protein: CASRTGTGGNEQYF
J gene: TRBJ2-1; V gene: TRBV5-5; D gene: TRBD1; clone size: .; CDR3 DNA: TGTGCCAGCAGCTTGGCACGGACAGGGGCCTACAATGAGCAGTTCTTC; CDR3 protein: CASSLARTGAYNEQFF
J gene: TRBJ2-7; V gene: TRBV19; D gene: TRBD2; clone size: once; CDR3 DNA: TGTGCCAGTAGTCCAGATAGCGGGAGCTCCTACGAGCAGTACTTC; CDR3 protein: CASSPDSGSSYEQYF
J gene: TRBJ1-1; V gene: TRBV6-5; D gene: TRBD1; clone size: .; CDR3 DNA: TGTGCCAGCAGATGGACAGGGGGCGCGGGCACTGAAGCTTTCTTT; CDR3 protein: CASRWTGGAGTEAFF
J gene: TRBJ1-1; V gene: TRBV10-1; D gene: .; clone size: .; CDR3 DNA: TGCGCCAGCCGTCGGGGGCGGGACACTGAAGCTTTCTTT; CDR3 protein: CASRRGRDTEAFF
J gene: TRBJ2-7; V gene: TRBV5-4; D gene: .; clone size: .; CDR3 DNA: TGTGCCAGCAGCTTGGGAGTAGCGGAGGCCTACGAGCAGTACTTC; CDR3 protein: CASSLGVAEAYEQYF
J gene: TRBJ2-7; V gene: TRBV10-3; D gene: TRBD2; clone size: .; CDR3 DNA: TGTGCCATCAGTACCGGGACTAGCGGGAGGTACGAGCAGTACTTC; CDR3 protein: CAISTGTSGRYEQYF
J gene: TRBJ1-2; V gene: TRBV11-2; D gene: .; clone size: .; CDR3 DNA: TGTGCCAGCAGCTTACGGGGGACCTATGGCTACACCTTC; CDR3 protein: CASSLRGTYGYTF
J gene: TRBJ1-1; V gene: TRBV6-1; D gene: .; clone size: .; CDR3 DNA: TGTGCCAGCAGTGACAGACGTCCGGGACGAGAATCTATGAACACTGAAGCTTTCTTT; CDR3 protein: CASSDRRPGRESMNTEAFF
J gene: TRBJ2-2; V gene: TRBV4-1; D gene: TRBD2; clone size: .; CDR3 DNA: TGCGCCAGCACCTCCGGGACTACTTCCACCGGGGAGCTGTTTTTT; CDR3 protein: CASTSGTTSTGELFF
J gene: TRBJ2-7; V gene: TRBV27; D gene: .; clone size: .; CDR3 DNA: TGTGCCAGCAGTTTATTGACAGGAATTACCTACGAGCAGTACTTC; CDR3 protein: CASSLLTGITYEQYF
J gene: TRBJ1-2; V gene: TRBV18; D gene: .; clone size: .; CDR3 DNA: TGTGCCAGCTCACCAATCCCAGGAGTCCTAAAAAAGTCTAACTATGGCTACACCTTC; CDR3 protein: CASSPIPGVLKKSNYGYTF
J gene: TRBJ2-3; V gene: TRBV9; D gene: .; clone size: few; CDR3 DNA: TGTGCCAGCAGCGTAGCTCTACAATCTAGCACAGATACGCAGTATTTT; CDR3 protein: CASSVALQSSTDTQYF
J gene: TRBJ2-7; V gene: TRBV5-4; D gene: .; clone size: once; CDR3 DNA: TGTGCCAGCAGCTTTTTGCGCGGAACCGACTACGAGCAGTACTTC; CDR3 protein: CASSFLRGTDYEQYF
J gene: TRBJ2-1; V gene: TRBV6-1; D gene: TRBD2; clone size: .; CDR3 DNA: TGTGCCAGCAGTGAAGTGGCGGGAGCCTACAATGAGCAGTTCTTC; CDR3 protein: CASSEVAGAYNEQFF
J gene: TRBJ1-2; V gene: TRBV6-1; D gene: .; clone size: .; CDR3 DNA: TGTGCCAGCAGTATTCAAGGGGGAAGCTATGGCTACACCTTC; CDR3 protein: CASSIQGGSYGYTF
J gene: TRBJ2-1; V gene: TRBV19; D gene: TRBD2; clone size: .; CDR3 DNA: TGTGCCAGTAGTATTAGAAGCGGGAGGCAAAATGAGCAGTTCTTC; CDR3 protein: CASSIRSGRQNEQFF
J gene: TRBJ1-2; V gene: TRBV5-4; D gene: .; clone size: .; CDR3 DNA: TGTGCCAGCAGCTTGGCCGGTTTGGGCGGCTACACCTTC; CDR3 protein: CASSLAGLGGYTF
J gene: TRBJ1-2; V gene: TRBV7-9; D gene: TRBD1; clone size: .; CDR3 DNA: TGTGCCAGCAGCTCCCTTGGGGCTACAGGGGATGATGGCTACACCTTC; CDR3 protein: CASSSLGATGDDGYTF
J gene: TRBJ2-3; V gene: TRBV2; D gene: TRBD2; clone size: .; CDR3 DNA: TGTGCCGACGAGGGAGGGCGGGGGAATACGCAGTATTTT; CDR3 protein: CADEGGRGNTQYF
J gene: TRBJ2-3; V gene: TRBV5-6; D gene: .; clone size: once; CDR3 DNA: TGTGCCAGCAGCTTACTCATCCGGGACGGGCCCTCAAGTAATACGCAGTATTTT; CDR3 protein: CASSLLIRDGPSSNTQYF
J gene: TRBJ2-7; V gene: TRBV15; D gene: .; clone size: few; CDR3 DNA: TGTGCCACCAGCAGAGGTAACAGGGGGGGCGAGCAGTACTTC; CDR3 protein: CATSRGNRGGEQYF
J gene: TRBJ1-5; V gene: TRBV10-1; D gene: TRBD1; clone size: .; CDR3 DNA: TGCGCCAGCAGTTCAGGGGGACTGTATAGCAATCAGCCCCAGCATTTT; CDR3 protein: CASSSGGLYSNQPQHF
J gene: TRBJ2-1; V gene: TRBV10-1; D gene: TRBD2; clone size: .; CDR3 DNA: TGCGCCAGCAGTGTATCAGCGGGAGGTTACAATGAGCAGTTCTTC; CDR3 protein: CASSVSAGGYNEQFF
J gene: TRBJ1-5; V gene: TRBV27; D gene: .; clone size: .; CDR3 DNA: TGTGCCAGCAGTTTTGGTAGGGGCGATCAGCCCCAGCATTTT; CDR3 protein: CASSFGRGDQPQHF
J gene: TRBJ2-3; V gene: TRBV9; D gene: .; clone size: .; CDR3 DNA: TGTGCCAGCAGCGTAGGGACCCCCAGATCAGATACGCAGTATTTT; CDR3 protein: CASSVGTPRSDTQYF
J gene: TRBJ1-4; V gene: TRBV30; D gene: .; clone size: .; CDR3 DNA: TGTGCCTGGAGGACGGGGGACACAATGCCCCCTGCAACTAATGAAAAACTGTTTTTT; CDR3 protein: CAWRTGDTMPPATNEKLFF
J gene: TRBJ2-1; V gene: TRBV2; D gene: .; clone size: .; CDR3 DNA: TGTGCCAGCAGTGCATGGGCGGGGCATGAGCAGTTCTTC; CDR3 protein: CASSAWAGHEQFF
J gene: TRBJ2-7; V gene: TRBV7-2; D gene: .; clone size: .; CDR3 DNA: TGTGCCAGCAGCTCGGTTCCCACCTCGGAGCAGTACTTC; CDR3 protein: CASSSVPTSEQYF
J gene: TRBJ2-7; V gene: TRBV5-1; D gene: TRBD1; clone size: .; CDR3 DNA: TGCGCCAGCAGCTTTAGCCCTGGGACAGGGAAAGAGCAGTACTTC; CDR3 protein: CASSFSPGTGKEQYF
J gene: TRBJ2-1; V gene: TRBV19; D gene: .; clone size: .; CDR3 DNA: TGTGCCAGTAGTATACAAAGCTCCTACAATGAGCAGTTCTTC; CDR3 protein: CASSIQSSYNEQFF
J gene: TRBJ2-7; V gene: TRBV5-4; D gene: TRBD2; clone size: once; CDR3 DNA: TGTGCCAGCAGCGAGGGACTAGCGGGAGGGGAGCAGTACTTC; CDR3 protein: CASSEGLAGGEQYF
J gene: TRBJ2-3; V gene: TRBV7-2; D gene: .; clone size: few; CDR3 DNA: TGTGCCAGCAGCTTAGGCCACAGCACAGATACGCAGTATTTT; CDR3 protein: CASSLGHSTDTQYF
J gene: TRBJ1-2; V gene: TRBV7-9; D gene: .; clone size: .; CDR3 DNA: TGTGCCAGCAGCTTACCTTTCTATGGCTACACCTTC; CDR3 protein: CASSLPFYGYTF
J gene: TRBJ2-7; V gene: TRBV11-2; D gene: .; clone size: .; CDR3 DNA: TGTGCCAGCAGCCAGGGGAGCTCCTACGAGCAGTACTTC; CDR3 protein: CASSQGSSYEQYF
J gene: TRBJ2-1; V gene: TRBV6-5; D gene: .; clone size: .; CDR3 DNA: TGTGCCAGCAGTTACAGTATGGCGGTCTACAATGAGCAGTTCTTC; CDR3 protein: CASSYSMAVYNEQFF
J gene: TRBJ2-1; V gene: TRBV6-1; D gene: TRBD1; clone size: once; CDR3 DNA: TGTGCCAGCAGCTCGGGACAGGGGGCTGCAAATGAGCAGTTCTTC; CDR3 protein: CASSSGQGAANEQFF
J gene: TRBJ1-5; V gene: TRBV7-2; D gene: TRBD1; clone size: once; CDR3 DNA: TGTGCCAGCAGCCAAGCAGGGGGTGGTCAGCCCCAGCATTTT; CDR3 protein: CASSQAGGGQPQHF
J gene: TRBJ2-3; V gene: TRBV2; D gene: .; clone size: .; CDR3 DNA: TGTGCCAGCTCCTTCCTGTGGGGAACAGATACGCAGTATTTT; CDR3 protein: CASSFLWGTDTQYF
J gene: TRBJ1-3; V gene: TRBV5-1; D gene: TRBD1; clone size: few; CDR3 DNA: TGCGCCAGCAGCCCACCACACACCGGGACAGGGGGTGGAAACACCATATATTTT; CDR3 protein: CASSPPHTGTGGGNTIYF
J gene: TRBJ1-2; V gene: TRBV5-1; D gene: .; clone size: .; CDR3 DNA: TGCGCCAGCAGCTTGGAAATCTATGACTATGGGGGTGGCTACACCTTC; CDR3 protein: CASSLEIYDYGGGYTF
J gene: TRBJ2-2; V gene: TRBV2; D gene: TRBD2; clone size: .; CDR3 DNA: TGTGCCAGCGGACTAGCGGGGAACACCGGGGAGCTGTTTTTT; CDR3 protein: CASGLAGNTGELFF
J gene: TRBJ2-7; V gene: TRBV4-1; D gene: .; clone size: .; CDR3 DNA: TGCGCCAGCAGCCAAGGGGAGTGGGGTGATGCTTACGAGCAGTACTTC; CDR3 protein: CASSQGEWGDAYEQYF
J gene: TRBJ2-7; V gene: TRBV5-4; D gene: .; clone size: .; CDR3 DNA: TGTGCCAGCAGCACAGGGTCCTACGAGCAGTACTTC; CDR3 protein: CASSTGSYEQYF
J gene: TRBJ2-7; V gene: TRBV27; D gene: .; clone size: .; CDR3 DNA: TGTGCCAGCAGTTTGGACAGTCTCTCCTACGAGCAGTACTTC; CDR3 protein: CASSLDSLSYEQYF
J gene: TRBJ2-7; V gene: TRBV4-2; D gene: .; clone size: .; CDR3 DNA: TGTGCCAGCAGCCAAGATTCGTCCGGGGAGGCCAACGAGCAGTACTTC; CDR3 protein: CASSQDSSGEANEQYF
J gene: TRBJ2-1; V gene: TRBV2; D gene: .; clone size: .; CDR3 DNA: TGTGCCAGCAGTGAAAGGCTGGGGGGTATCAATGAGCAGTTCTTC; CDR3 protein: CASSERLGGINEQFF
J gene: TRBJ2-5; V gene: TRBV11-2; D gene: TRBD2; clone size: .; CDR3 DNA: TGTGCCAGCAGCTTTGGACTAGCAGGCGACCGGACCGGGGGGGCCCAGTACTTC; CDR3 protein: CASSFGLAGDRTGGAQYF
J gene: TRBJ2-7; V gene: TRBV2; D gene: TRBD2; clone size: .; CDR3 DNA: TGTGCCAGCGTTAGCGGGGCCAGTTACGAGCAGTACTTC; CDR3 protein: CASVSGASYEQYF
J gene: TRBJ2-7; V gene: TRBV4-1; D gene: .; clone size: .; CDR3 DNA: TGCGCCAGCAGCCAGGATAGGGGGGCCTCGGACGAGCAGTACTTC; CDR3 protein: CASSQDRGASDEQYF
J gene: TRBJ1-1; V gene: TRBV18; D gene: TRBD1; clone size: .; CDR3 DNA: TGTGCCAGCTCACTTTTACAGGGGTGGGACACTGAAGCTTTCTTT; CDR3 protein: CASSLLQGWDTEAFF
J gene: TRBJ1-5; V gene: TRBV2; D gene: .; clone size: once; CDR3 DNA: TGTGCCAGCAGTGTAGGACAGCCCAATCAGCCCCAGCATTTT; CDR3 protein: CASSVGQPNQPQHF
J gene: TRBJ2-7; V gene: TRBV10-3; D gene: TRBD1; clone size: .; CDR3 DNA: TGTGCCACCAACCGGGACAGGGTTGACGAGCAGTACTTC; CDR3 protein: CATNRDRVDEQYF
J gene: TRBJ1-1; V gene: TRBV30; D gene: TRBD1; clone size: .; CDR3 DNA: TGTGCCTGGAGCGGGACAGTATTGAACACTGAAGCTTTCTTT; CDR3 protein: CAWSGTVLNTEAFF